This record covers a single TCR beta chain. This entry belongs to a study of blood T cell repertoires in COVID-19. The protocol was immunoSEQ multiplex PCR, while the TCRdb copy is restricted to in-frame clones and leaves out a portion. The repertoire holds 100,000 to 150,000 clones, with 90% as singletons. This clonotype originated in a middle-aged man with active COVID-19. Specimen: peripheral blood.

The CDR3 coding sequence is TGTGCCAGCTCACCATGGACAGGGGAAGAGACCCAGTACTTC. Amino acid sequence: CASSPWTGEETQYF. The chain has TRBV18 and TRBJ2-5; the match to TRBD1 covers 9 bases. V dropped 2 bases and J dropped 3; count of bases not matched to a gene: 1. The CDR3 loop spans 14 amino acids. Germline V gene lookup returns CDR1 KGHSH and CDR2 LQKENI.